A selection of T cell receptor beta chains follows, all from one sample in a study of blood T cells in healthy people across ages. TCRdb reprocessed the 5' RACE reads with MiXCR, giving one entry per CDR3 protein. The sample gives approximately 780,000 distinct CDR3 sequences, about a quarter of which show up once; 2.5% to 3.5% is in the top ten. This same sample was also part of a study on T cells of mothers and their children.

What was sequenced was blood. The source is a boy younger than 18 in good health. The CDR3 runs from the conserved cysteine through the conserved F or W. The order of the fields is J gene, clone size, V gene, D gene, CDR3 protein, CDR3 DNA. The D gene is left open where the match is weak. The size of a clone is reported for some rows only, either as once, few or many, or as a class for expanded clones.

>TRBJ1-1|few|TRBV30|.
CASFRVGTEAFF
TGTGCCTCCTTCAGGGTTGGGACTGAAGCTTTCTTT
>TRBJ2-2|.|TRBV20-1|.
CSALLLTGREQYFGPGTRELFF
.
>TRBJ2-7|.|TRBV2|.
CASSANWPAYEQYF
TGTGCCAGCAGCGCAAATTGGCCCGCGTACGAGCAGTACTTC
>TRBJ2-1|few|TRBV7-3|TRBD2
CASSLGASGGLNEQFF
TGTGCCAGCAGCTTAGGGGCTAGCGGGGGGTTAAATGAGCAGTTCTTC
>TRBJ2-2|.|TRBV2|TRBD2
CASSRLAGGLRGTGELFF
TGTGCCAGCAGCAGACTAGCGGGGGGCCTTCGAGGGACCGGGGAGCTGTTTTTT
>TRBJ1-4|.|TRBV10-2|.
CASRGQSINEKLFF
TGCGCCAGCAGAGGACAGTCAATTAATGAAAAACTGTTTTTT
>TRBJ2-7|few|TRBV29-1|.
CSVEAARDGYEQYF
TGCAGCGTTGAAGCGGCCAGGGACGGGTACGAGCAGTACTTC
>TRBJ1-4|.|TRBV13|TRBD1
CASSSRRQGEDEKLFF
TGTGCCAGCAGCAGCCGCCGCCAGGGGGAAGATGAAAAACTGTTTTTT
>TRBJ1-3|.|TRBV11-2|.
CASSLASAGNTIYF
TGTGCCAGCAGCTTAGCTTCGGCTGGAAACACCATATATTTT
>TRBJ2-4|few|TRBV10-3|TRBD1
CAISPGQGANIQYF
TGTGCCATCAGTCCGGGACAGGGGGCGAACATTCAGTACTTC
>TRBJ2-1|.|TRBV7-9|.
CASSPRIEAEQFF
TGTGCCAGCAGCCCGAGGATAGAAGCTGAGCAGTTCTTC
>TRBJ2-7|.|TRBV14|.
CASSQIPTGEQYF
TGTGCCAGCAGCCAAATTCCGACTGGAGAGCAGTACTTC
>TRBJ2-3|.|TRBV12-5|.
CASGFVWESLITDTQYF
TGTGCTAGTGGCTTCGTCTGGGAAAGCCTTATCACAGATACGCAGTATTTT
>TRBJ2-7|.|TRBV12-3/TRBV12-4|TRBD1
CASSSAGQVRYF
TGTGCCAGCAGTTCCGCCGGACAGGTTCGGTACTTC
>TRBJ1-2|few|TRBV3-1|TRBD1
CASSQGDSYGYTF
TGTGCCAGCAGCCAAGGGGACAGCTATGGCTACACCTTC
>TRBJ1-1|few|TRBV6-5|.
CASSYSGGAGVNTEAFF
TGTGCCAGCAGTTACTCCGGGGGGGCAGGGGTGAACACTGAAGCTTTCTTT
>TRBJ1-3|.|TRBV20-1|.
CSAREARGVGNTIYF
TGCAGTGCTAGAGAGGCGCGCGGAGTAGGAAACACCATATATTTT
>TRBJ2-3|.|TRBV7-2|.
CASSLLPGVTDTQYF
TGTGCCAGCAGCTTATTACCAGGAGTCACAGATACGCAGTATTTT
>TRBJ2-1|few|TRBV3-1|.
CASRDPYNEQFF
TGTGCCAGCAGGGACCCATACAATGAGCAGTTCTTC
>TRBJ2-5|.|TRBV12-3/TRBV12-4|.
CASSLHRGGAETQYF
TGTGCCAGCAGTTTACACAGGGGGGGCGCGGAGACCCAGTACTTC
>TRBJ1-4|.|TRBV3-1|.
CASSQGSRATNEKLFF
TGTGCCAGCAGCCAAGGATCGCGGGCAACTAATGAAAAACTGTTTTTT
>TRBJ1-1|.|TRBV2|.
CASSGSEYTEAFF
TGTGCCAGCAGTGGATCCGAGTACACTGAAGCTTTCTTT
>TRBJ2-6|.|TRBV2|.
CASSGYRANVLTF
TGTGCCAGCAGTGGATACAGGGCCAACGTCCTAACTTTC